The 21 T cell receptor beta chains below come from one sample, sequenced in a study of cytomegalovirus exposure and HLA in healthy donors. Primers included in the PCR were 60 Vbeta and 13 Jbeta primers. Sequenced by immunoSEQ multiplex PCR; TCRdb stores in-frame clones only, minus some. Of more than 130,000 clones listed, roughly 78% are singletons. Sequences were obtained from PBMCs. Receptors were obtained from a man between 25 and 39 years old in good health and CMV-seronegative.

This clone was seen more than once but under ten times. The CDR3 sequence is CASSVGTVNEKLFF. The CDR3 nucleotides are TGTGCCAGCAGCGTGGGGACAGTAAATGAAAAACTGTTTTTT. V is TRBV7-8 and J is TRBJ1-4, with 7 bases identical to TRBD1. The junction had 5 bases not matched to a gene; V was cut back by 5 bases and J by 5 bases. This CDR3 region has 14 residues. Germline loops: CDR1 SGHVS, CDR2 FQNEAQ. Filled out from reference TRBV7-8 and TRBJ1-4, the complete variable domain reads GAGVSQSPRYKVAKRGQDVALRCDPISGHVSLFWYQQALGQGPEFLTYFQNEAQLDKSGLPSDRFFAERPEGSVSTLKIQRTQQEDSAVYLCASSVGTVNEKLFFGSGTQLSVL.

The gene calls are TRBV5-6 and TRBJ2-5, with 10 bases aligning to TRBD2. Germline values: CDR1 SGHDT, CDR2 YYEEEE. The trim removed 4 bases at V and 5 bases at J, leaving 8 bases unmatched. This CDR3 contains 15 residues. The CDR3 bases are TGTGCCAGCAGCCCGGGGGTAGCGGGAGGCGAGACCCAGTACTTC. This codes for CASSPGVAGGETQYF. Based on the CDR3 plus reference TRBV5-6 and TRBJ2-5, the full variable domain is DAGVTQSPTHLIKTRGQQVTLRCSPKSGHDTVSWYQQALGQGPQFIFQYYEEEERQRGNFPDRFSGHQFPNYSSELNVNALLLGDSALYLCASSPGVAGGETQYFGPGTRLLVL.

The chain is built from TRBV10-3 and TRBJ1-2, with no clear D. V was pared by 7 bases and J by 7 bases, with 19 bases between. The germline CDR1 and CDR2 sequences are ENHRY and SYGVKD. The CDR3 consists of 14 residues. CDR3 sequence reads: CAINSGRDGSGYTF. CDR3 nucleotides: TGTGCCATCAATTCTGGGCGAGACGGATCTGGCTACACCTTC.

The chain joins TRBV29-1 to TRBJ2-1, with D possibly TRBD2 on 6 matching bases. The CDR3 has 11 residues. The germline V gene encodes CDR1 SQVTM and CDR2 ANQGSEA. The CDR3 loop is CVTGGEIEQFF. In DNA, the CDR3 is TGCGTAACCGGAGGGGAAATCGAGCAGTTCTTC.

This clone was recorded once. The chain combines TRBV5-1 with TRBJ1-1; weak D call: TRBD1 (6 bases). Germline V lookup: CDR1 SGHRS, CDR2 YFSETQ. With 1 base removed from V and 2 bases from J, the gap between germline ends came to 15 bases. This CDR3 contains 16 residues. The CDR3 protein is CASSLHGQPLNTEAFF. The CDR3 nucleotides read TGCGCCAGCAGCTTGCATGGACAGCCTCTAAACACTGAAGCTTTCTTT.

The sample holds one count of this clone. The CDR3 bases are TGTGCCATCAGTGCCACCGCCGGACAGTTGGGACAAGAGACCCAGTACTTC. Residues: CAISATAGQLGQETQYF. The chain links TRBV10-3 to TRBJ2-5; a weak D match, TRBD1 (6 bases). The CDR3 length is 17 residues. Trimming took off 4 bases at V and 2 bases at J, with 20 bases between the two ends. Per germline, CDR1 ENHRY and CDR2 SYGVKD.

This clone was seen only a few times. The DNA of the CDR3 is TGCGCCAGCAGCCAAGATGGGGCTAGCGGTCTCACAGATACGCAGTATTTT. Translated: CASSQDGASGLTDTQYF. The chain joins TRBV4-1 to TRBJ2-3; TRBD2 aligns across 7 bases. The CDR3 extends over 17 amino acids. CDR1 is MGHRA, CDR2 YSYEKL, per germline. J gave up 2 bases and V 0 bases, and 8 bases lay outside the gene matches.

V is TRBV5-4 and J is TRBJ2-7; D remains unclear. V was pared by 0 bases and J by 3 bases, with 13 bases between. Looked up from germline, CDR1 is SGHNT and CDR2 is YYREEE (reference sequence). The CDR3 length is 15 residues. CDR3 protein: CASSLGSRKRYEQYF. Written as DNA, the CDR3 is TGTGCCAGCAGCTTGGGTTCTAGGAAACGCTACGAGCAGTACTTC. Full variable domain (missing parts from reference TRBV5-4 and TRBJ2-7): ETGVTQSPTHLIKTRGQQVTLRCSSQSGHNTVSWYQQALGQGPQFIFQYYREEENGRGNFPPRFSGLQFPNYSSELNVNALELDDSALYLCASSLGSRKRYEQYFGPGTRLTVT.

This sequence joins TRBV10-1 and TRBJ1-1; no definite D call. This CDR3 is 13 amino acids long. The V end lost 8 bases, the J end lost 10 bases, and 20 bases lay between the germline ends. Germline V gives CDR1 WNHNN, CDR2 SYGVQD (reference sequence). CDR3 in DNA: TGCGCCAGCCGGGGTGCGGGGAGCTCGGGAGCTTTCTTT. Its protein product is CASRGAGSSGAFF.

The chain joins TRBV7-2 to TRBJ2-3; no clear D. V was trimmed by 5 bases and J by 2 bases, leaving 5 bases between them. The CDR3 extends over 12 amino acids. Germline V gives CDR1 SGHTA, CDR2 FQGNSA. This CDR3 is CASSRYTDTQYF. DNA for the CDR3: TGTGCCAGCAGCCGCTACACAGATACGCAGTATTTT.

J is TRBJ1-1 and V is TRBV9; 7 bases align to TRBD1. This CDR3 is 14 amino acids long. Looked up from germline, CDR1 is SGDLS and CDR2 is YYNGEE. V was pared by 0 bases and J by 3 bases, with 2 bases of the junction left unmatched. CDR3 residues: CASSVVQGYTEAFF. CDR3 nucleotides: TGTGCCAGCAGCGTAGTACAGGGGTACACTGAAGCTTTCTTT.

V usage is TRBV7-2 and J usage is TRBJ2-3, with 8 positions matching TRBD1. This CDR3 comprises 13 residues. The V segment lost 5 bases and the J segment 6 bases; nucleotides outside the gene matches: 4. Germline CDR1 reads SGHTA; CDR2 reads FQGNSA. In nucleotides, the CDR3 is TGTGCCAGCAGCGGTCGACAGGGGGATACGCAGTATTTT. Translating it yields CASSGRQGDTQYF.

The V gene is TRBV5-4, the J gene TRBJ2-1; TRBD2 matches at 14 bases. The CDR3 runs 16 residues. The germline gives CDR1 SGHNT, CDR2 YYREEE (reference sequence). V shed 6 bases, J shed 7 bases, and the junction held 9 bases outside the gene matches. The CDR3 coding sequence is TGTGCCAGCACCAGACCCGGGACTAGCGGGGGAAATGAGCAGTTCTTC. It codes for CASTRPGTSGGNEQFF.

The chain combines TRBV29-1 with TRBJ1-2, with 9 bases lining up with TRBD1. The CDR3 has 13 amino acids. After removal of 8 bases from V and 4 bases from J, the junction contained 8 bases not matched to a gene. Germline V gene lookup returns CDR1 SQVTM and CDR2 ANQGSEA. CDR3 in DNA: TGCAGCTTCAAACAGGGGGCCAGCTATGGCTACACCTTC. It specifies CSFKQGASYGYTF.

This clone has only one observation. The chain carries TRBV5-4 and TRBJ1-1; 7 bases align to TRBD1. V shed 4 bases, J shed 7 bases, and the junction held 4 bases outside the gene matches. The CDR3 sequence is 12 residues long. From germline, CDR1 is SGHNT and CDR2 YYREEE (reference sequence). The CDR3 sequence is CASSIDRDEAFF. The CDR3, as DNA: TGTGCCAGCAGCATCGACAGGGATGAAGCTTTCTTT. Based on the CDR3 plus reference TRBV5-4 and TRBJ1-1, the full variable domain is ETGVTQSPTHLIKTRGQQVTLRCSSQSGHNTVSWYQQALGQGPQFIFQYYREEENGRGNFPPRFSGLQFPNYSSELNVNALELDDSALYLCASSIDRDEAFFGQGTRLTVV.

This clone was seen only a few times. This sequence joins TRBV6-1 and TRBJ1-1; no clear D. The CDR3 is 11 residues long. Germline CDR1 MNHNS, CDR2 SASEGT. Trimming took 9 bases from V and 12 from J, leaving 17 bases between them. The CDR3 spells CASPTRGTTFF. CDR3 DNA sequence: TGTGCCAGTCCGACTCGGGGAACGACTTTCTTT.

This clone was counted a few times. One end of the junction varies from germline; a read error may be responsible. The chain uses TRBV6-5 and TRBJ2-7; 10 bases map to TRBD1. The germline V gene has CDR1 MNHEY and CDR2 SVGAGI. CDR3 length: 13 amino acids. CDR3 bases: TGTGCCAGCAGTCGGGACAGGGGTCTATTACCGAGATTC. As protein: CASSRDRGLLPRF.

The chain has TRBV6-1 and TRBJ2-1; 7 bases map to TRBD2. Germline CDR1 and CDR2: MNHNS and SASEGT. The CDR3 is 13 residues long. V lost 7 bases, J lost 9 bases, and 9 bases stayed unmatched. The CDR3 region has the DNA TGTGCCAGCACTCAAGGGAGGGCCGGTGAGCAGTTCTTC. It yields the protein CASTQGRAGEQFF.

The rearrangement uses TRBV15 and TRBJ2-2; tentatively, D is TRBD2 (6 bases). V gave up 4 bases and J gave up 1 base, with 7 bases separating them. There are 14 residues in the CDR3. Germline values: CDR1 LNHNV, CDR2 YYDKDF (reference sequence). The CDR3 spells CATSTGLNTGELFF. In nucleotides, the CDR3 is TGTGCCACCAGCACGGGACTGAACACCGGGGAGCTGTTTTTT.

This clone was counted many times. The CDR3 nucleotides read TGTGCCAGCAGTTATGACTCCAGGGGCGGTCAGCCCCAGCATTTT. It encodes CASSYDSRGGQPQHF. The chain combines TRBV6-5 with TRBJ1-5; perhaps TRBD1 as D (6 bases). This CDR3 has 15 amino acids. Trimming took 3 bases from V and 6 from J, leaving 15 bases between them. Germline V gives CDR1 MNHEY, CDR2 SVGAGI.

The V gene is TRBV6-5, the J gene TRBJ1-1, with D hard to call. The V end lost 2 bases, the J end lost 1 base, and 14 bases lay between the germline ends. In germline, CDR1 is MNHEY, CDR2 SVGAGI. This CDR3 is 16 amino acids long. CDR3 coding DNA: TGTGCCAGCAGTTACCGCCTTACCCCCGGGAACACTGAAGCTTTCTTT. Its protein product is CASSYRLTPGNTEAFF.